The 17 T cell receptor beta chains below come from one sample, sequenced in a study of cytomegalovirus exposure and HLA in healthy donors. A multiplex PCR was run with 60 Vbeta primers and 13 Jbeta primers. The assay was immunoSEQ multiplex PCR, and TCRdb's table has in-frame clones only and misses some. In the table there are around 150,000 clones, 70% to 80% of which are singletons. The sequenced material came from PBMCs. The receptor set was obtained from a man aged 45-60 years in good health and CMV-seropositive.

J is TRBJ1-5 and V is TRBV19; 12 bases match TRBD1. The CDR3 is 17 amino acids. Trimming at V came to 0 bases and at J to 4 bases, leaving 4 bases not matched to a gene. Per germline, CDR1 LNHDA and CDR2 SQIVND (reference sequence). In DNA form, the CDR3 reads TGTGCCAGTAGTATAGAGGGACAGGGGGCGCGAAATCAGCCCCAGCATTTT. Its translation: CASSIEGQGARNQPQHF.

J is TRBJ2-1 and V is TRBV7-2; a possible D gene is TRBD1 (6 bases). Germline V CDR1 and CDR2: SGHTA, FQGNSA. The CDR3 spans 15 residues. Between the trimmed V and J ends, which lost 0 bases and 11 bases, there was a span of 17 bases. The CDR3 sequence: CASSLAELSRGKQFF. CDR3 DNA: TGTGCCAGCAGCTTAGCGGAGCTTTCTAGGGGGAAGCAGTTCTTC.

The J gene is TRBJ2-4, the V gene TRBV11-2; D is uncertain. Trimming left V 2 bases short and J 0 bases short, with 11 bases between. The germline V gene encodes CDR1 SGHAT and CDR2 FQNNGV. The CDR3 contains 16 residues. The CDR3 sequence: CASSLFFPLAKNIQYF. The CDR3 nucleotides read TGTGCCAGCAGCTTATTTTTTCCCTTAGCCAAAAACATTCAGTACTTC. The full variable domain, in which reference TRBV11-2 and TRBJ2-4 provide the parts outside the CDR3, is EAGVAQSPRYKIIEKRQSVAFWCNPISGHATLYWYQQILGQGPKLLIQFQNNGVVDDSQLPKDRFSAERLKGVDSTLKIQPAKLEDSAVYLCASSLFFPLAKNIQYFGAGTRLSVL.

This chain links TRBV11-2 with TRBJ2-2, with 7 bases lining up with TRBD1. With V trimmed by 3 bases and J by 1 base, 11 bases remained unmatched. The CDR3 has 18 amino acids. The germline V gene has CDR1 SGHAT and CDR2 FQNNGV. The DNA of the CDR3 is TGTGCCAGCAGCTTTGAGGTCGCCGGGACAGAGAACACCGGGGAGCTGTTTTTT. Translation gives CASSFEVAGTENTGELFF.

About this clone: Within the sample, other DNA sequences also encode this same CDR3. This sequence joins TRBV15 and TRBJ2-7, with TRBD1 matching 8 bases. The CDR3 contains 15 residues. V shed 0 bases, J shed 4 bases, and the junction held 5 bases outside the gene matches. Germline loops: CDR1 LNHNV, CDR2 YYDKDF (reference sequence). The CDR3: CATSREGQGAYEQYF. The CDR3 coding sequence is TGTGCCACCAGCAGAGAAGGGCAGGGGGCATACGAGCAGTACTTC.

As DNA, the CDR3 is TGTGCCAGCAGGGGACAGGGGACAGGCAATTCACCCCTCCACTTT. Its protein product is CASRGQGTGNSPLHF. This chain connects TRBV7-9 to TRBJ1-6; 10 bases are a match to TRBD1. The CDR3 runs to 15 residues. The J segment lost 7 bases and the V segment lost 6 bases, leaving 6 bases of the junction unmatched. The germline V gene encodes CDR1 SEHNR and CDR2 FQNEAQ (reference sequence).

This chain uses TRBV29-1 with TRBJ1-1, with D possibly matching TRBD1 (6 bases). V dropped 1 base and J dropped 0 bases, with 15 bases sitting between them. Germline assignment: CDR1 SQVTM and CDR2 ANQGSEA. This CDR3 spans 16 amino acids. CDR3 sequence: CSVEGGRGHLNTEAFF. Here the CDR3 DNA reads TGCAGCGTTGAAGGGGGTAGGGGACACTTGAACACTGAAGCTTTCTTT.

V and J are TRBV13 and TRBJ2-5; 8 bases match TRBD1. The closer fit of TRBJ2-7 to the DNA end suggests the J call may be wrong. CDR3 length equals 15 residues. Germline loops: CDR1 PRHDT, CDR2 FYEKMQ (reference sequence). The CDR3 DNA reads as TGTGCCAGCAGCCGCGGACAGGGCTTTACCTACGAGCAGTACTTC. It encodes CASSRGQGFTYEQYF.

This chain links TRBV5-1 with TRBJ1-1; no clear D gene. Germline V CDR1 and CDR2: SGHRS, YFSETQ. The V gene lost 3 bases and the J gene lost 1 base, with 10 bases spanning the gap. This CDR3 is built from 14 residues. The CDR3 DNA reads TGCGCCAGCAGCTCCGCAACAGCGAACACTGAAGCTTTCTTT. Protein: CASSSATANTEAFF.

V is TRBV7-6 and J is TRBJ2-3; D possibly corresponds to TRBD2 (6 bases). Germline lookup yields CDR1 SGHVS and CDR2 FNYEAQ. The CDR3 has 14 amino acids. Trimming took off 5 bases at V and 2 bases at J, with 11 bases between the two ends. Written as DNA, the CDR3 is TGTGCCAGCAGCATGCGGGACTCCACAGATACGCAGTATTTT. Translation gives CASSMRDSTDTQYF.

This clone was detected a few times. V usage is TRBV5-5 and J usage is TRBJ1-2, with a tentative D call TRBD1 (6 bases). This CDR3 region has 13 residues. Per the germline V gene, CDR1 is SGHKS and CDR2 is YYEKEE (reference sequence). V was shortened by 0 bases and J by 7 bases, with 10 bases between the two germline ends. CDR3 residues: CASSLDRDAGYTF. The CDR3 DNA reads TGTGCCAGCAGCTTGGACAGGGACGCTGGCTACACCTTC.

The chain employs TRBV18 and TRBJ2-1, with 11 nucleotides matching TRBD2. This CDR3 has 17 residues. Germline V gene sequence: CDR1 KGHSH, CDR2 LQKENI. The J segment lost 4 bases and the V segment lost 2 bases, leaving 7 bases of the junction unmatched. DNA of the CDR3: TGTGCCAGCTCACCAAATGTACTAGCGGGAGCTTACAATGAGCAGTTCTTC. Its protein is CASSPNVLAGAYNEQFF.

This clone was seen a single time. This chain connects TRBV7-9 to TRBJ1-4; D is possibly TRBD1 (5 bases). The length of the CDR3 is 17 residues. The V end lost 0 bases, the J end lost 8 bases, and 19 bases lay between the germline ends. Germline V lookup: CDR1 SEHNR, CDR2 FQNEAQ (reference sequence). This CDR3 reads CASSLAGRGRKGEKLFF. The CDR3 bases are TGTGCCAGCAGCTTAGCGGGTCGCGGACGGAAGGGGGAAAAACTGTTTTTT.

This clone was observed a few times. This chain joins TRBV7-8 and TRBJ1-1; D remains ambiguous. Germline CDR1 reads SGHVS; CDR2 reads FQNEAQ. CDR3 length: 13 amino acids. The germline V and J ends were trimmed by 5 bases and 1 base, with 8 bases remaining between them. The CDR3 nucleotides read TGTGCCAGCAGCATGACAAGGAACACTGAAGCTTTCTTT. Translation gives CASSMTRNTEAFF.

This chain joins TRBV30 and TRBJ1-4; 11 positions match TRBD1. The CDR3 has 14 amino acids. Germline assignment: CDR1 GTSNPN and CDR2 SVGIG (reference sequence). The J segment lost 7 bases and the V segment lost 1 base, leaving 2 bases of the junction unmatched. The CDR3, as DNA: TGTGCCTGGAGTGGGACAGGGGGCGGTGAAAAACTGTTTTTT. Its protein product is CAWSGTGGGEKLFF.

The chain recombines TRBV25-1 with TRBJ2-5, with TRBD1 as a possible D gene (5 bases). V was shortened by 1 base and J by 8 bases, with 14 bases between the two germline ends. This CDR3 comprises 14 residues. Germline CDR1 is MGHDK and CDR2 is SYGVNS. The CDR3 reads CASSEWGYQGTQYF. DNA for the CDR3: TGTGCCAGCAGTGAATGGGGCTACCAAGGAACCCAGTACTTC. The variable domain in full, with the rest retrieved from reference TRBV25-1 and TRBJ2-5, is EADIYQTPRYLVIGTGKKITLECSQTMGHDKMYWYQQDPGMELHLIHYSYGVNSTEKGDLSSESTVSRIRTEHFPLTLESARPSHTSQYLCASSEWGYQGTQYFGPGTRLLVL.

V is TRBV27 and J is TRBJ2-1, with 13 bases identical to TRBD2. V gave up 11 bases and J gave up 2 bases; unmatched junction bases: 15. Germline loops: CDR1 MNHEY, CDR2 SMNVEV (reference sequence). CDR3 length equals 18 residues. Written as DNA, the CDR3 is TGTGCCTCCAGGGCAGCGGGACTAGCGGGACGTACCTACAATGAGCAGTTCTTC. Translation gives CASRAAGLAGRTYNEQFF.